What follows are 15 T cell receptor beta chains derived from one specimen sequenced in a study of shared clonotypes between healthy human individuals. Clones were sequenced by immunoSEQ multiplex PCR, and TCRdb holds only the in-frame ones, with some missing. The sample lists hundreds of thousands of clones, 60% to 80% occurring once. Material: memory CD4+ T cells sorted from blood. Subset reported: CD45RA-negative fraction. All receptors come from a woman aged 30 to 39 in good health.

This clone was observed a few times. The rearrangement joins TRBV13 to TRBJ2-3, with 10 bases aligning to TRBD2. V lost 3 bases to trimming and J lost 1 base; unmatched junction nucleotides: 4. The CDR3 spans 16 residues. Germline V gene data show CDR1 as PRHDT and CDR2 as FYEKMQ (reference sequence). CDR3 sequence reads: CASSFKSGRGTDTQYF. The CDR3 region has the DNA TGTGCCAGCAGCTTTAAAAGCGGGAGGGGCACAGATACGCAGTATTTT.

The CDR3 DNA sequence: TGTGCCAGCGGAGAGACAGGGGGGACCGGGGAGCTGTTTTTT. It yields the protein CASGETGGTGELFF. The chain is built from TRBV25-1 and TRBJ2-2; 9 bases map to TRBD1. The V and J ends lost 8 bases and 5 bases, in that order; junction bases with no gene match: 6. This CDR3 is 14 amino acids long. From germline, CDR1 is MGHDK and CDR2 SYGVNS.

This rearrangement joins TRBV19 to TRBJ2-3, with TRBD2 matching 7 bases. CDR3 length equals 15 residues. Germline trimming cut 5 bases from V and 2 bases from J; bases unmatched to any gene: 7. Germline CDR1 reads LNHDA; CDR2 reads SQIVND (reference sequence). CDR3 nucleotide sequence: TGTGCCAGTAGTTTCTATAGCGGGTTCACAGATACGCAGTATTTT. Translating gives CASSFYSGFTDTQYF.

The chain employs TRBV4-1 and TRBJ2-1; 9 positions agree with TRBD2. With 4 bases clipped from V and 5 bases from J, the junction kept 15 bases outside the gene matches. The CDR3 is made up of 18 amino acids. Germline V gene data show CDR1 as MGHRA and CDR2 as YSYEKL. CDR3 sequence reads: CASSLGDLAGVGDNEQFF. The CDR3 bases are TGCGCCAGCAGCCTGGGGGACTTAGCGGGAGTGGGGGACAATGAGCAGTTCTTC.

The chain joins TRBV5-4 to TRBJ2-7, with 10 bases fitting TRBD2. The CDR3 totals 15 residues. Germline assignment: CDR1 SGHNT and CDR2 YYREEE (reference sequence). The V and J ends lost 0 bases and 2 bases, in that order; junction bases with no gene match: 2. The CDR3 DNA reads as TGTGCCAGCAGCTTGGGACTAGCGGGTCCCTACGAGCAGTACTTC. Amino acid sequence: CASSLGLAGPYEQYF.

This clone was observed a few times. The V call is TRBV7-2, the J call TRBJ2-5; the D gene is possibly TRBD2 (6 bases). Germline V gives CDR1 SGHTA, CDR2 FQGNSA. The CDR3 consists of 16 residues. V lost 3 bases and J 2 bases, leaving 16 bases between the germline ends. As DNA, the CDR3 is TGTGCCAGCAGCTTGGCGGGACGGCTAAATCAAGAGACCCAGTACTTC. Translated, it gives CASSLAGRLNQETQYF. Full variable domain (outside the CDR3, taken from reference TRBV7-2 and TRBJ2-5): GAGVSQSPSNKVTEKGKDVELRCDPISGHTALYWYRQSLGQGLEFLIYFQGNSAPDKSGLPSDRFSAERTGGSVSTLTIQRTQQEDSAVYLCASSLAGRLNQETQYFGPGTRLLVL.

About this clone itself: The sample contains more than one DNA sequence encoding this CDR3. This chain joins TRBV5-1 and TRBJ1-1; possible D gene TRBD1, 5 bases. Germline assignment: CDR1 SGHRS and CDR2 YFSETQ. V was pared by 0 bases and J by 1 base, with 7 bases between. The CDR3 is 14 amino acids. The CDR3 here is CASSLDRPNTEAFF. As DNA, the CDR3 is TGCGCCAGCAGCTTGGACAGGCCGAACACTGAAGCTTTCTTT.

V is TRBV5-6 and J is TRBJ1-4; 8 positions match TRBD1. In germline, CDR1 is SGHDT, CDR2 YYEEEE. This CDR3 is 14 amino acids long. V lost 5 bases and J lost 6; bases outside the gene matches: 6. CDR3 protein: CASSQDRVDEKLFF. The CDR3 DNA sequence: TGTGCCAGCAGTCAGGACAGGGTTGATGAAAAACTGTTTTTT.

This clone occurred once. The rearrangement joins TRBV23-1 to TRBJ2-7; either TRBD1 or TRBD2 may supply D (5 bases each). TRBV23-1 is marked as an open reading frame, function uncertain. Trimming removed 8 bases from V and 2 bases from J, with 16 bases in between. CDR3 length equals 14 residues. Here the CDR3 DNA reads TGCGCCAGCGAAGCACGGGACCCGACCTACGAGCAGTACTTC. Its translation is CASEARDPTYEQYF.

V and J are TRBV20-1 and TRBJ1-4; D is uncertain. The CDR3 has 11 amino acids. Trimming removed 7 bases from V and 8 bases from J, with 11 bases in between. The germline V gene has CDR1 DFQATT and CDR2 SNEGSKA (reference sequence). CDR3 sequence: CSVPIGEKLFF. In DNA form, the CDR3 reads TGCAGTGTCCCGATCGGGGAAAAACTGTTTTTT.

This chain joins TRBV30 and TRBJ2-2; 9 nucleotides align to TRBD1. The CDR3 totals 16 residues. Losses at the gene ends were 8 bases for V and 8 bases for J; bases not matched to a gene: 18. The V gene's germline CDR1 is GTSNPN and CDR2 SVGIG (reference sequence). CDR3 protein: CAGDRGTMRERGELFF. The CDR3 coding sequence is TGTGCCGGCGACAGGGGGACGATGAGGGAGCGTGGGGAGCTGTTTTTT. The full variable domain, with the rest looked up from reference TRBV30 and TRBJ2-2, is SQTIHQWPATLVQPVGSPLSLECTVEGTSNPNLYWYRQAAGRGLQLLFYSVGIGQISSEVPQNLSASRPQDRQFILSSKKLLLSDSGFYLCAGDRGTMRERGELFFGEGSRLTVL.

The V and J genes are TRBV6-5 and TRBJ2-2; tentative D call: TRBD2 (6 bases). Germline CDR1 MNHEY, CDR2 SVGAGI. Trimming stripped 7 bases from V and 6 bases from J, with 15 bases between. The CDR3 loop spans 14 amino acids. CDR3 region: CASKSVAAAGELFF. The CDR3 DNA is TGTGCCAGCAAGTCGGTAGCGGCGGCCGGGGAGCTGTTTTTT.

V gene TRBV5-6 combines with J gene TRBJ1-1; 7 bases fit TRBD1. Trimming at V came to 7 bases and at J to 5 bases, leaving 11 bases not matched to a gene. Per germline, CDR1 SGHDT and CDR2 YYEEEE. The length of the CDR3 is 14 residues. CDR3 loop: CASAWRTGRTEAFF. CDR3 bases: TGTGCCAGCGCTTGGAGGACAGGAAGAACTGAAGCTTTCTTT.

The chain combines TRBV2 with TRBJ2-2; 7 nucleotides line up with TRBD2. CDR1 and CDR2 from the germline V gene are SNHLY and FYNNEI. V lost 2 bases to trimming and J lost 5 bases; unmatched junction nucleotides: 5. The CDR3 runs 15 residues. The CDR3 coding sequence is TGTGCCAGCAGTGAACTAGCGGAAGGTACCGGGGAGCTGTTTTTT. It encodes CASSELAEGTGELFF.

The chain employs TRBV7-9 and TRBJ1-2; a weak D match, TRBD1 (5 bases). The V end lost 5 bases, the J end lost 6 bases, and 13 bases lay between the germline ends. Germline V gene sequence: CDR1 SEHNR, CDR2 FQNEAQ (reference sequence). The CDR3 is 13 residues long. The CDR3 coding sequence is TGTGCCAGCAGCCAGGGACGATCGGATGGCTACACCTTC. Amino acids: CASSQGRSDGYTF.